This record concerns one T cell receptor beta chain sequence. Its antigen is unidentified. V lost 3 bases and J lost 8; bases outside the gene matches: 9. The CDR3 covers 15 residues. The germline V gene has CDR1 WNHNN and CDR2 SYGVQD (reference sequence). The data originate from a study of OX40 agonist ivuxolimab in advanced cancers. Assay used: immunoSEQ multiplex PCR; TCRdb lists only in-frame clones, some missing. The sample gives some 48,000 clones, roughly 78% of which show up once; 1.9% is in the top ten. Points from the study as a whole: People who partly responded at 0.1-3.0 mg/kg had some of the least clonal expansion seen. Expanded clones tended on average to be more numerous among CD8+ T cells than CD4+.

The material sequenced was CD4+ or CD8+ T cells sorted from blood, taken in a trial of the OX40 agonist ivuxolimab. The sequence was collected from an adult with an advanced solid tumor such as melanoma, head and neck, liver or kidney cancer. This chain connects TRBV10-1 to TRBJ2-1, with TRBD2 matching over 8 bases. The CDR3 protein is CASSDQREFQDEQFF. The CDR3 DNA follows: TGCGCCAGCAGTGACCAGCGGGAGTTCCAAGATGAGCAGTTCTTC.